What follows is one TCR beta chain and its context. The antigen it binds to is not known. No base qualities exist here, and no much larger clone lies one base off it. Reading from cysteine to phenylalanine, the CDR3 counts 12 amino acids. The sequence is cut down to CDR3 DNA, 36 bases in frame from base 1. The V and J ends are trimmed by 4 bases and 8 bases, leaving 10 bases between them. CDR1 SGHTS and CDR2 YDEGEE were looked up in the germline V gene. The collaborating institutions used their own protocols to collect whole blood in K2EDTA tubes. For TCRbeta analysis, collaborators shipped samples in one of three forms: frozen whole blood, isolated PBMCs, or DNA extracted from either of those sample types. These data come from a study of blood T cell repertoires in COVID-19 (dated by TCRdb to between 2020 and 2021). The study in broad terms: The collaborator samples originated in the United States, Italy and Spain and spanned the acute and convalescent phases of COVID-19. The material from the prospective study consisted of cDNA or gDNA derived from T cells, B-cell-depleted T cells, or PBMCs. Subjects who had been exposed to COVID-19, were actively infected with it, or had recovered from it provided the deeply sampled blood TCRbeta repertoires that made up the dataset. The repertoires were released in a freely available public database intended as a resource for research on the immune response to SARS-CoV-2. Samples were obtained from the ongoing ImmuneRACE study (first 160 participants) and from 1,254 subjects provided by 6 global collaborators. A de-identified subject ID, COVID-19 status, age in years and sex were almost always included in the sample metadata. HLA class I and class II types, where available, came from metadata supplied by the sample provider rather than from assay-based typing. The study at large found these results: The amount of clinical and demographic metadata varied by source and participant and was provided uncurated.

TCRbeta CDR3 regions were amplified from genomic DNA by means of the immunoSEQ Assay, a bias-controlled multiplex PCR. Processing in the source paper ran as follows. Within the assay, amplification of reference gene primers was used to estimate how many nucleated cells each sample contained. Sequence reads were collapsed and filtered to measure the absolute abundance of every unique TCRbeta CDR3 rearrangement. For each sample, productive Simpson clonality was calculated by taking the square root of Simpson's diversity index across productive rearrangements. TCRdb re-hosts the immuneACCESS table, in-frame sequences only. Its copies lack some clones; in the studies checked, an unresolved V gene accounts for under half of them, and the cause for the rest is not known. The D gene and trimming were derived from the DNA, and the V and J assignments and clone size from that table. The sample table contains tens of thousands of clones; only one count was recorded for more than 75% of them. Approximately 10% of the sample is in the top ten clones.

The sequence is built from TRBV5-8 and TRBJ2-1, with TRBD2 tentatively as D gene (5 bases match). The receptor was derived from a human donor in a cohort sampled during active COVID-19. Source material: peripheral blood. The nucleotide sequence is TGTGCCAGCAGCGAGGGTTTCGATGAGCAGTTCTTC. It codes for CASSEGFDEQFF.